The sequence of this TCR beta chain was determined in a study of cytomegalovirus exposure and HLA in healthy donors. Across the study: A data release that came early held approximately 85 million unique TCRs from HLA-typed donors. Overall study findings and caveats: A later analysis reportedly identified an Asian-associated ancestry cluster as carrying fewer N-insertions than the roughly 720-donor mean.

As for this clone: Antigen: not known.

Although they were nominally healthy when sampled, donors likely had unrecorded immune exposures. The study ran its PCR with 60 Vbeta and 13 Jbeta primers. This table comes from immunoSEQ multiplex PCR, and its TCRdb copy is limited to in-frame clones, with some not included. The sample carries tens of thousands of clones, 70% recorded once. From germline, CDR1 is LNHNV and CDR2 YYDKDF (reference sequence). The V gene end was trimmed by 11 bases and the J gene end by 8 bases; junction bases not matched to a gene: 6. The CDR3 runs 12 residues. The chain carries TRBV15 and TRBJ1-4; 9 bases match TRBD1. Sequencing was performed on PBMCs. The clonotype comes from a woman aged 60 to 75 in good health and CMV-seropositive. CDR3 sequence reads: CAAGTGNEKLFF. The CDR3 coding sequence is TGTGCCGCCGGGACAGGGAACGAAAAACTGTTTTTT. The full variable domain, with the rest looked up from reference TRBV15 and TRBJ1-4, is DAMVIQNPRYQVTQFGKPVTLSCSQTLNHNVMYWYQQKSSQAPKLLFHYYDKDFNNEADTPDNFQSRRPNTSFCFLDIRSPGLGDTAMYLCAAGTGNEKLFFGSGTQLSVL.